The 20 T cell receptor beta chains presented below share a single source sample, sequenced in a study of CD8 T cells in Susac syndrome. Random hexamers served to reverse transcribe roughly 0.45 to 1 ug RNA. TCRdb reprocessed the immunoSEQ multiplex PCR reads via MiXCR and lists one record per CDR3 protein. Among a few hundred thousand distinct CDR3 sequences, 85% were seen once, and the ten largest hold around 0.12%. What was sequenced was CD8+ T cells from PBMCs. Every receptor here comes from a human donor with multiple sclerosis.

The chain combines TRBV4-2 with TRBJ2-5; 9 bases fit TRBD2. The CDR3 spans 16 residues. V lost 1 base, J lost 2 bases, and 5 bases stayed unmatched. Germline V lookup: CDR1 LGHNA, CDR2 YNFKEQ. The CDR3 DNA is TGTGCCAGCAGCCAAGGGTTGGGACTAGCACAAGAGACCCAGTACTTC. This translates into CASSQGLGLAQETQYF.

The count of this clonotype is one. This sequence joins TRBV27 and TRBJ2-7, with no clear D. Germline CDR1 is MNHEY and CDR2 is SMNVEV (reference sequence). Trimming took 6 bases from V and 0 from J, leaving 18 bases between them. The CDR3 covers 16 residues. CDR3 nucleotides: TGTGCCAGCAGCCTGGGGTCACCCCCCTACTCCTACGAGCAGTACTTC. Residues: CASSLGSPPYSYEQYF.

This chain connects TRBV28 to TRBJ2-3; a possible D gene is TRBD2 (6 bases). In germline, CDR1 is MDHEN, CDR2 SYDVKM. The CDR3 extends over 14 amino acids. Trimming shortened V by 11 bases and J by 0 bases, and 15 bases separated the two germline ends. The CDR3 is CAGGGLASTDTQYF. Here the CDR3 DNA reads TGTGCCGGAGGAGGGCTAGCGAGCACAGATACGCAGTATTTT.

The J gene is TRBJ2-3, the V gene TRBV27; D gene ambiguous. V lost 8 bases to trimming and J lost 3 bases, with 12 bases between them. Germline loops: CDR1 MNHEY, CDR2 SMNVEV (reference sequence). The CDR3 runs to 13 residues. The CDR3 sequence: CASYYHLTDTQYF. CDR3 DNA: TGTGCCAGCTACTACCATTTGACAGATACGCAGTATTTT.

The chain couples TRBV9 to TRBJ2-1; D remains ambiguous. CDR3 length: 10 residues. Germline-derived CDR1 and CDR2 are SGDLS and YYNGEE. Trimming pared 8 bases from V and 5 bases from J, leaving 5 bases between. CDR3 sequence: CARTNNEQFF. For the CDR3, the DNA is TGTGCCAGAACTAACAATGAGCAGTTCTTC.

The rearrangement joins TRBV15 to TRBJ2-5; D perhaps matches TRBD1 (5 bases). The V end was cut by 0 bases, the J end by 2 bases, with 13 bases between. This CDR3 has 16 residues. The germline V gene encodes CDR1 LNHNV and CDR2 YYDKDF (reference sequence). In DNA, the CDR3 is TGTGCCACCAGCAGAGATGTAAGGGGCCTTCAAGAGACCCAGTACTTC. Translated, it gives CATSRDVRGLQETQYF.

The chain couples TRBV28 to TRBJ2-2; the D gene is possibly TRBD2 (5 bases). Germline lookup yields CDR1 MDHEN and CDR2 SYDVKM. V lost 3 bases and J lost 1, with 12 bases in between. CDR3 length: 16 residues. For the CDR3, the DNA is TGTGCCAGCAGTTTTCCTCCGGAGGTGAACACCGGGGAGCTGTTTTTT. This gives the protein CASSFPPEVNTGELFF.

This chain links TRBV27 with TRBJ2-1; the match to TRBD1 covers 9 bases. CDR3 length: 14 amino acids. The V segment lost 5 bases and the J segment 8 bases; nucleotides outside the gene matches: 7. Germline V gene data show CDR1 as MNHEY and CDR2 as SMNVEV (reference sequence). Here the CDR3 DNA reads TGTGCCAGCAGTAACACCGGGACAGGGTATGAGCAGTTCTTC. Its translation: CASSNTGTGYEQFF.

This chain uses TRBV9 with TRBJ2-7; 12 bases align to TRBD1. V lost 4 bases to trimming and J lost 5 bases; unmatched junction nucleotides: 7. CDR1 and CDR2 (germline): SGDLS, YYNGEE. The CDR3 runs 15 residues. CDR3 protein: CASSIAGTGGNEQYF. Written as DNA, the CDR3 is TGTGCCAGCAGCATCGCCGGGACAGGGGGCAACGAGCAGTACTTC.

A few counts support this clonotype. This chain links TRBV30 with TRBJ1-1; D is unclear. This CDR3 is 13 amino acids long. V lost 5 bases and J lost 0, with 10 bases in between. CDR1 and CDR2 (germline): GTSNPN, SVGIG (reference sequence). DNA of the CDR3: TGTGCCTGGTCCCCAGGCCTGAACACTGAAGCTTTCTTT. Encoded protein: CAWSPGLNTEAFF.

A single count supports this clonotype. The chain carries TRBV30 and TRBJ2-1; 12 positions agree with TRBD2. Germline V gives CDR1 GTSNPN, CDR2 SVGIG (reference sequence). V lost 2 bases to trimming and J lost 0 bases; unmatched junction nucleotides: 11. There are 19 residues in the CDR3. The CDR3 sequence: CAWSFGGLAGPSSYNEQFF. CDR3 sequence (DNA): TGTGCCTGGAGTTTCGGAGGACTAGCGGGACCGAGCTCCTACAATGAGCAGTTCTTC.

This CDR3 is CASSQSGIRNQPQHF. Here the CDR3 DNA reads TGTGCCAGCAGCCAAAGCGGGATCCGCAATCAGCCCCAGCATTTT. This chain connects TRBV3-1 to TRBJ1-5; no definite D call. The CDR3 has 15 amino acids. V was clipped by 2 bases and J by 2 bases, with 10 bases between them. Looked up from germline, CDR1 is LGHDT and CDR2 is YNNKEL (reference sequence).

The chain joins TRBV20-1 to TRBJ2-3; either TRBD1 or TRBD2 may supply D (5 bases each). V lost 4 bases and J 2 bases, leaving 19 bases between the germline ends. The CDR3 sequence is 16 residues long. Germline V gives CDR1 DFQATT, CDR2 SNEGSKA (reference sequence). Here the CDR3 DNA reads TGCAGTGCTACCCCTCCGCTAGAGGGGAACACAGATACGCAGTATTTT. Protein: CSATPPLEGNTDTQYF.

The chain couples TRBV27 to TRBJ1-1; D is unresolved. Germline CDR1 MNHEY, CDR2 SMNVEV (reference sequence). This CDR3 comprises 14 residues. Trimming shortened V by 7 bases and J by 7 bases, and 19 bases separated the two germline ends. In nucleotides, the CDR3 is TGTGCCAGCACCCCCGGCGCAGGAGGACTTGAAGCTTTCTTT. Protein: CASTPGAGGLEAFF.

This chain links TRBV28 with TRBJ2-3; unclear D gene. Trimming pared 4 bases from V and 3 bases from J, leaving 23 bases between. The germline V gene encodes CDR1 MDHEN and CDR2 SYDVKM. The CDR3 is made up of 18 amino acids. CDR3 nucleotide sequence: TGTGCCAGCAGTTCCAAAAGACCCGAATCGAATCGGACAGATACGCAGTATTTT. It codes for CASSSKRPESNRTDTQYF.

J is TRBJ2-1 and V is TRBV5-5; no clear D. This CDR3 spans 13 amino acids. Germline V lookup: CDR1 SGHKS, CDR2 YYEKEE (reference sequence). The V end lost 3 bases, the J end lost 2 bases, and 6 bases lay between the germline ends. CDR3 nucleotides: TGTGCCAGCAGCTCTCCCCCCTACAATGAGCAGTTCTTC. Translated: CASSSPPYNEQFF.

The chain has TRBV14 and TRBJ2-2; D not certain. The V gene lost 1 base and the J gene lost 4 bases, with 13 bases spanning the gap. This CDR3 spans 16 amino acids. Germline lookup yields CDR1 SGHDN and CDR2 FVKESK. CDR3 nucleotide sequence: TGTGCCAGCAGCCAAGTAGGGCTAGGAAGCACCGGGGAGCTGTTTTTT. Its protein is CASSQVGLGSTGELFF.

This clonotype appeared a few times. The chain uses TRBV6-1 and TRBJ1-4; 9 bases match TRBD1. In germline, CDR1 is MNHNS, CDR2 SASEGT. The CDR3 loop spans 15 amino acids. J was trimmed by 3 bases and V by 2 bases; bases with no gene match: 1. The chain's CDR3 is CASSEWDRANEKLFF. CDR3 bases: TGTGCCAGCAGTGAATGGGACAGGGCTAATGAAAAACTGTTTTTT.

A single count supports this clonotype. This chain connects TRBV9 to TRBJ2-3; TRBD2 matches at 7 bases. The trim removed 3 bases at V and 4 bases at J, leaving 11 bases unmatched. The CDR3 spans 16 residues. Per the germline V gene, CDR1 is SGDLS and CDR2 is YYNGEE. The CDR3 DNA sequence: TGTGCCAGCAGCGACCATAGGGGCGGGAGAGCAGATACGCAGTATTTT. It specifies CASSDHRGGRADTQYF.

The table lists this clonotype with a few counts. CDR3 nucleotide sequence: TGTGCCAGCAGTTACTTGGGGGGGCCCTACGAGCAGTACTTC. Protein: CASSYLGGPYEQYF. V and J are TRBV6-6 and TRBJ2-7; a possible D gene is TRBD2 (7 bases). This CDR3 comprises 14 residues. The V gene lost 1 base and the J gene lost 2 bases, with 9 bases spanning the gap. CDR1 is MNHNY and CDR2 is SVGAGI in the germline V gene (reference sequence).